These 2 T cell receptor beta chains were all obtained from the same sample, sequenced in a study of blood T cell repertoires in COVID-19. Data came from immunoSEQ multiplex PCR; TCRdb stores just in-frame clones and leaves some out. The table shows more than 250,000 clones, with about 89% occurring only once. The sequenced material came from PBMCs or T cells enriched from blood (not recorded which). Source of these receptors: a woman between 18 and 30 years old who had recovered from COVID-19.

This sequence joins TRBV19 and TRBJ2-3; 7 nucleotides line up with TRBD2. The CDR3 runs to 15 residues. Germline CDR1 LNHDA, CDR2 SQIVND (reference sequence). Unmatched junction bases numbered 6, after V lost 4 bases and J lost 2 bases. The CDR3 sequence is CASSRAGDPTDTQYF. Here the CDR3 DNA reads TGTGCCAGTAGTAGGGCGGGGGACCCCACAGATACGCAGTATTTT.

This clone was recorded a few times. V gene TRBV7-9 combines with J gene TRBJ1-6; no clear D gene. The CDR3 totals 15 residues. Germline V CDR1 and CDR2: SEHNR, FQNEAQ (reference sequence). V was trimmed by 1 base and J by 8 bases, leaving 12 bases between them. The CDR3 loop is CASSLGGLSDSPLHF. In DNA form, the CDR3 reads TGTGCCAGCAGCTTAGGTGGGCTTTCCGATTCACCCCTCCACTTT.